This T cell receptor beta chain stems from a study of shared clonotypes between healthy human individuals. Germline loops: CDR1 MDHEN, CDR2 SYDVKM. After removal of 6 bases from V and 4 bases from J, the junction contained 3 bases not matched to a gene. The CDR3 runs to 15 residues. Positive CCR7 selection of CD45RO-negative cells yielded the naive CD8 cells, and terminally differentiated effector memory CD45RA+ cells were excluded. Generated by immunoSEQ multiplex PCR, the TCRdb table keeps only in-frame clones and is missing some. This sample carries some 2.1 million clones, over 85% of them seen once, and the ten largest clones take approximately 1.6%. This clone was seen just once. Different DNA sequences within this sample yield the same CDR3.

The chain uses TRBV28 and TRBJ2-1; TRBD2 matches at 13 bases. The sequenced sample was naive CD8+ T cells from PBMCs. The receptor was derived from a man aged 18 to 29 in good health. Some clones in this sample may be carry-over from other donors' samples. The CDR3 region has the DNA TGTGCCAGCAGCCCGGGACTAGCGGGGTACAATGAGCAGTTCTTC. Translated: CASSPGLAGYNEQFF.